This T cell receptor beta chain is drawn from a study of blood T cell repertoires in COVID-19. Background on the study: PBMCs, B-cell-depleted T cells, or T cells provided the cDNA or gDNA that made up the material.

Trimming cost V 0 bases and J 11 bases, with 13 bases left between them. CDR3 size: 13 residues. Authors' analysis steps: The assay estimated nucleated cells by amplifying reference gene primers. Clones were read by immunoSEQ multiplex PCR, and TCRdb kept only the in-frame ones, dropping some. V, J and clone size were drawn from that table, and D and trimming were deduced from the DNA. This sample yields roughly 120,000 clones, of which about 86% are seen a single time; approximately 0.81% belongs to the top ten. The specimen was peripheral blood. This receptor was obtained from a woman aged 45-65 years with active or convalescent COVID-19. The chain is built from TRBV12-3 or TRBV12-4 and TRBJ1-1, with D possibly TRBD1 on 5 matching bases. CDR3: CASSLAGGAGAFF. The CDR3 nucleotides are TGTGCCAGCAGTTTAGCGGGAGGGGCAGGGGCTTTCTTT.